This entry lists 26 T cell receptor beta chains sequenced from one sample in a study of T-cell reconstitution after alpha-beta-depleted transplantation in children. For TCRbeta, the library was prepared with unique molecular identifiers. From the PCR reads, TCRdb called clonotypes with MiXCR, one entry per CDR3 protein. This sample has almost 500,000 distinct CDR3 sequences, with roughly 10% found just once. The material sequenced was PBMCs, taken before TCRalphabeta/CD19-depleted stem cell transplant. All receptors derive from a child aged 2-15 years with inherited bone marrow failure, due to receive a stem cell transplant.

In its sample, this clonotype was seen many times. The rearrangement links TRBV20-1 to TRBJ1-1, with a tentative D call TRBD1 (6 bases). The CDR3 totals 15 residues. The germline V gene has CDR1 DFQATT and CDR2 SNEGSKA (reference sequence). V lost 0 bases and J lost 0, with 11 bases in between. The CDR3 DNA reads as TGCAGTGCTAGAGACTACAGGGAGTTGAACACTGAAGCTTTCTTT. Protein product: CSARDYRELNTEAFF.

This clonotype was counted at least ten times. A junction end diverges from the germline sequence, so it may reflect a read error. The chain combines TRBV12-3 or TRBV12-4 with TRBJ1-6; D possibly corresponds to TRBD1 (6 bases). The CDR3 spans 16 residues. The CDR3 DNA reads TGTTCCAGCAGTCCCCAGGGGAGCTCCTATAATTCACCCCTCCACTTT. Protein sequence: CSSSPQGSSYNSPLHF.

In the case of this clonotype: Its ends do not fully match the called genes, so a read error is possible. V is TRBV20-1 and J is TRBJ2-7; 15 positions agree with TRBD2. The length of the CDR3 is 17 residues. The germline gives CDR1 DFQATT, CDR2 SNEGSKA (reference sequence). The CDR3 here is CCARDRGLAGGPYEQYF. For the CDR3, the DNA is TGCTGTGCTAGAGATCGGGGACTAGCGGGAGGCCCCTACGAGCAGTACTTC.

The rearrangement uses TRBV28 and TRBJ2-5; TRBD2 matches 7 bases. With V trimmed by 2 bases and J by 4 bases, 4 bases remained unmatched. CDR1 and CDR2 (germline): MDHEN, SYDVKM. CDR3 length: 14 residues. The DNA of the CDR3 is TGTGCCAGCAGTTTACGGGGGGAAGGAGAGACCCAGTACTTC. Translating it yields CASSLRGEGETQYF.

Many counts were recorded for this clonotype. The chain couples TRBV29-1 to TRBJ1-5; TRBD1 agrees at 7 bases. The V gene's germline CDR1 is SQVTM and CDR2 ANQGSEA. The CDR3 is 14 amino acids. V lost 6 bases to trimming and J lost 0 bases; unmatched junction nucleotides: 5. The DNA of the CDR3 is TGCAGCGTGTCACAGGGGTATAGCAATCAGCCCCAGCATTTT. This encodes CSVSQGYSNQPQHF.

For the CDR3, the DNA is TGTGCCAGCAGTCCAACAGGGTTCTTGGGGGGCTACACCTTC. Translation: CASSPTGFLGGYTF. The J gene is TRBJ1-2, the V gene TRBV12-3 or TRBV12-4, with D possibly matching TRBD1 (6 bases). V was cut by 5 bases and J by 8 bases, with 18 bases left in between. CDR3 length: 14 residues.

This clonotype was found a few times. J is TRBJ2-1 and V is TRBV29-1; no reliable D call. Germline CDR1 is SQVTM and CDR2 is ANQGSEA. With 3 bases removed from V and 0 bases from J, the gap between germline ends came to 24 bases. This CDR3 is 19 amino acids long. CDR3 loop: CSVDTFTPTLVRSYNEQFF. For the CDR3, the DNA is TGCAGCGTTGATACCTTCACCCCTACCCTAGTGCGCTCCTACAATGAGCAGTTCTTC.

This clonotype was counted many times. The chain joins TRBV28 to TRBJ2-7, with D perhaps TRBD1 (5 bases). The CDR3 length is 12 residues. Germline assignment: CDR1 MDHEN and CDR2 SYDVKM. The ends were cut back, 8 bases at V and 2 bases at J, with 10 bases in the middle. The CDR3 here is CASCQGPYEQYF. As DNA, the CDR3 is TGTGCCAGCTGTCAGGGCCCCTACGAGCAGTACTTC.

This clonotype was detected ten times or more. The chain combines TRBV6-2 or TRBV6-3 with TRBJ2-3; D assignment may be TRBD1 or TRBD2 (6 bases each). The V gene lost 6 bases and the J gene lost 2 bases, with 12 bases spanning the gap. The CDR3 is 14 amino acids. Germline lookup yields CDR1 MNHEY and CDR2 SVGEGT. Written as DNA, the CDR3 is TGTGCCAGCAGCCCAAGGGGGGCCACAGATACGCAGTATTTT. Translated: CASSPRGATDTQYF.

This clonotype was detected many times. This rearrangement joins TRBV15 to TRBJ2-7; 8 bases map to TRBD1. Per the germline V gene, CDR1 is LNHNV and CDR2 is YYDKDF (reference sequence). This CDR3 is 16 amino acids long. V dropped 0 bases and J dropped 5; count of bases not matched to a gene: 9. The CDR3 protein is CATSRDSDRGIHEQYF. CDR3 nucleotides: TGTGCCACCAGCAGAGATAGCGACAGGGGTATCCACGAGCAGTACTTC.

The gene calls are TRBV5-1 and TRBJ1-1; 12 bases are shared with TRBD1. CDR1 and CDR2 from the germline V gene are SGHRS and YFSETQ. The CDR3 sequence is 16 residues long. V gave up 3 bases and J gave up 4 bases; unmatched junction bases: 7. DNA for the CDR3: TGCGCCAGCAGCTGGGGACAGGGGGCCCTGACCACTGAAGCTTTCTTT. Protein: CASSWGQGALTTEAFF.

On this clonotype itself: Its ends do not fully match the called genes, so a read error is possible. CDR3 residues: CGSSLTGSTDTQYF. In DNA form, the CDR3 reads TGTGGCAGCAGTTTAACGGGAAGCACAGATACGCAGTATTTT. The chain recombines TRBV12-3 or TRBV12-4 with TRBJ2-3; D may be TRBD2 (5 bases). The CDR3 is 14 amino acids.

In this sample, this clonotype turned up many times. The chain links TRBV4-3 to TRBJ2-5; D is possibly TRBD2 (5 bases). CDR1 is LGHNA and CDR2 is YSLEER in the germline V gene. The length of the CDR3 is 14 residues. V was trimmed by 3 bases and J by 5 bases, leaving 13 bases between them. This CDR3 is CASSQRTGSETQYF. The CDR3 DNA is TGCGCCAGCAGCCAGAGGACGGGGAGTGAGACCCAGTACTTC.

This chain links TRBV5-1 with TRBJ2-7; TRBD2 might be the D (6 bases). Trimming shortened V by 4 bases and J by 5 bases, and 16 bases separated the two germline ends. CDR1 SGHRS and CDR2 YFSETQ come from the germline V gene. The CDR3 has 14 residues. DNA for the CDR3: TGCGCCAGCAGCCCGGCGGGGAAGTTCGACGAGCAGTACTTC. It translates to CASSPAGKFDEQYF.

Note on this clonotype: One base away lies a much larger clone, so this may be a sequencing read error. The genes are TRBV29-1 and TRBJ2-3; D possibly corresponds to TRBD2 (6 bases). The germline V and J ends were trimmed by 1 base and 6 bases, with 17 bases remaining between them. This CDR3 has 15 residues. From germline, CDR1 is SQVTM and CDR2 ANQGSEA. The CDR3 region is CSVEGLEGGRDTQYF. CDR3 sequence (DNA): TGCAGCGTTGAAGGCTTAGAGGGAGGACGGGATACGCAGTATTTT.

With regard to this clonotype: It may be a read error: a sequence one base away is much more abundant. The rearrangement links TRBV12-3 or TRBV12-4 to TRBJ2-7; a possible D gene is TRBD1 (5 bases). This CDR3 spans 13 amino acids. Trimming shortened V by 3 bases and J by 4 bases, and 10 bases separated the two germline ends. The CDR3 region has the DNA TGTGCCAGCAGTTTGGACACCCGATACGAGCAGTACTTC. Translated: CASSLDTRYEQYF.

The V call is TRBV18, the J call TRBJ1-1; unclear D gene. V was trimmed by 2 bases and J by 0 bases, leaving 13 bases between them. This CDR3 contains 16 residues. CDR1 KGHSH and CDR2 LQKENI come from the germline V gene. The CDR3 nucleotides are TGTGCCAGCTCACCAAAGGCAGTTCACATGAACACTGAAGCTTTCTTT. This sequence encodes CASSPKAVHMNTEAFF.

This sequence joins TRBV7-8 and TRBJ2-3; 9 bases are a match to TRBD1. V gave up 5 bases and J gave up 4 bases; unmatched junction bases: 10. The V gene's germline CDR1 is SGHVS and CDR2 FQNEAQ. This CDR3 has 16 amino acids. CDR3 nucleotides: TGTGCCAGCAGCCCGAGAACAGGGGGCCAAGCAGATACGCAGTATTTT. As protein: CASSPRTGGQADTQYF.

In its sample, this clonotype was seen a few times. The genes are TRBV29-1 and TRBJ2-1; TRBD2 matches at 15 bases. V was clipped by 0 bases and J by 6 bases; unmatched bases: 6. This CDR3 is built from 17 residues. Per the germline V gene, CDR1 is SQVTM and CDR2 is ANQGSEA. The chain's CDR3 is CSVEDLGLAGGPNEQFF. The CDR3 nucleotides read TGCAGCGTTGAAGATCTCGGACTAGCGGGAGGGCCCAATGAGCAGTTCTTC.

This clonotype has ten or more counts. The J gene is TRBJ2-3, the V gene TRBV4-3; 7 bases agree with TRBD2. The CDR3 is 16 residues long. Germline CDR1 and CDR2: LGHNA and YSLEER. The V segment lost 2 bases and the J segment 3 bases; nucleotides outside the gene matches: 8. CDR3 amino acids: CASSQRSGGKTDTQYF. CDR3 DNA: TGCGCCAGCAGCCAAAGGTCGGGGGGTAAAACAGATACGCAGTATTTT.

A remark on this clonotype: A read error may be the cause here, since a much bigger clone is one base away. A read error is likely, as this CDR3 ends without the conserved phenylalanine or tryptophan. J is TRBJ2-3 and V is TRBV27, with D possibly being TRBD2 (6 bases). Trimming removed 7 bases from V and 4 bases from J, with 15 bases in between. The germline V gene encodes CDR1 MNHEY and CDR2 SMNVEV (reference sequence). The CDR3 loop spans 14 amino acids. The CDR3 DNA is TGTGCCAGCACCTCCCTCGGGAGCCCAGATACGCAGTATTTA. Translated: CASTSLGSPDTQYL.

As concerns this clonotype: A much larger clone is a single base away; this may be a read error. The chain uses TRBV4-1 and TRBJ2-5; no clear D gene. The CDR3 loop spans 13 amino acids. Trimming removed 2 bases at V and 1 base at J, with 5 bases between. The germline V gene encodes CDR1 MGHRA and CDR2 YSYEKL. The CDR3 bases are TGCGCCAGCAGCCAATGGAGCCAAGAGACCCAGTACTTC. The encoded protein is CASSQWSQETQYF.

This clonotype was recorded at least ten times. This sequence joins TRBV29-1 and TRBJ2-2, with a weak D call TRBD2 (6 bases). The germline V gene encodes CDR1 SQVTM and CDR2 ANQGSEA. This CDR3 is 13 amino acids long. V was shortened by 6 bases and J by 3 bases, with 11 bases between the two germline ends. Here the CDR3 reads CSVQAGYTGELFF. The CDR3 DNA reads as TGCAGCGTCCAAGCGGGCTACACCGGGGAGCTGTTTTTT.

For this clonotype: With a much larger clone just one base away, this may be a read error. The V and J genes are TRBV7-9 and TRBJ2-7, with 10 bases identical to TRBD1. J was trimmed by 3 bases and V by 5 bases; bases with no gene match: 7. The germline V gene encodes CDR1 SEHNR and CDR2 FQNEAQ (reference sequence). The CDR3 length is 15 residues. CDR3 residues: CASSHGTGVDYEQYF. In DNA, the CDR3 is TGTGCCAGCAGCCACGGGACAGGGGTTGACTACGAGCAGTACTTC.

This clonotype was recorded at least ten times. CDR3 nucleotide sequence: TGTGCCAGCAGTCAGACCAGGGGGCGCTTTTCACCCCTCCACTTT. This encodes CASSQTRGRFSPLHF. The chain couples TRBV12-3 or TRBV12-4 to TRBJ1-6; TRBD1 agrees at 8 bases. V shed 5 bases and J 9 bases; nucleotides not matched to a gene: 9. The CDR3 is made up of 15 amino acids.

In its sample, this clonotype was seen many times. The V call is TRBV4-3, the J call TRBJ2-3, with D possibly TRBD2 on 5 matching bases. CDR3 length: 18 amino acids. Per the germline V gene, CDR1 is LGHNA and CDR2 is YSLEER. The V end was cut by 0 bases, the J end by 2 bases, with 18 bases between. The DNA for the CDR3 is TGCGCCAGCAGCCAAGATGTCCCGGGGTCGACACACACAGATACGCAGTATTTT. This translates into CASSQDVPGSTHTDTQYF.